These T cell receptor beta chains were read from a single sample in a study of T cell changes during pregnancy in multiple sclerosis. TCRdb's copy holds only in-frame clones and misses some; the assay was immunoSEQ multiplex PCR. Counted here are some 140,000 clones, roughly 96% occurring once; the ten biggest clones make up over 0.35%. The sample here was peripheral blood, taken after pregnancy. The receptors shown here come from a female donor with multiple sclerosis, enrolled in a pregnancy study. The CDR3 runs from the conserved cysteine through the conserved F or W. Each record gives: CDR3 length, D gene, J gene, V gene, CDR3 protein, CDR3 DNA. The D gene is left open where the match is weak.

>17|.|TRBJ2-6|TRBV9
CASSVEVALGEANVLTF
TGTGCCAGCAGCGTAGAAGTGGCACTCGGAGAGGCCAACGTCCTGACTTTC
>11|.|TRBJ1-2|TRBV20-1
CSARETRGYTF
TGCAGTGCTAGAGAAACCAGGGGCTACACCTTC
>14|.|TRBJ2-1|TRBV4-3
CASSQGGLAREQFF
TGCGCCAGCAGCCAAGGAGGGCTTGCCAGAGAGCAGTTCTTC
>13|.|TRBJ2-2|TRBV5-1
CASSLVHSGELFF
TGCGCCAGCAGCTTGGTTCACAGCGGGGAGCTGTTTTTT
>11|.|TRBJ1-2|TRBV29-1
CSVYRGGGYTF
TGCAGCGTTTACCGGGGGGGAGGCTACACCTTC
>13|TRBD1|TRBJ1-2|TRBV6-6
CASRQQGNYGYTF
TGTGCCAGCAGACAACAGGGGAACTATGGCTACACCTTC
>13|.|TRBJ2-3|TRBV2
CASRRETTDTQYF
TGTGCCAGCCGACGGGAGACGACAGATACGCAGTATTTT
>12|TRBD1|TRBJ1-2|TRBV11-2
CASSTGVSSYTF
TGTGCCAGCAGCACAGGGGTTTCCAGCTACACCTTC
>21|TRBD2|TRBJ2-7|TRBV4-2
CASSQEGGGAHASTSFYEQYF
TGTGCCAGCAGCCAAGAAGGCGGGGGGGCTCATGCCTCAACCTCCTTCTACGAGCAGTACTTC
>14|.|TRBJ2-1|TRBV5-1
CASSFPDPHNEQFF
TGCGCCAGCAGCTTCCCAGATCCCCACAATGAGCAGTTCTTC
>14|TRBD2|TRBJ2-1|TRBV19
CASSPMRAGGEQFF
TGTGCCAGTAGCCCAATGAGGGCGGGAGGCGAGCAGTTCTTC